The clone carrying this TCR beta chain has only a few counts. The CDR3 length is 15 residues. The ends lost 5 bases at V and 1 base at J; junction bases unmatched: 6. Looked up from germline, CDR1 is LNHNV and CDR2 is YYDKDF (reference sequence). This record belongs to a study of T cells in Graves' hyperthyroidism and ophthalmopathy. TCR beta CDR3 regions were amplified from RNA. In the first-round RT-PCR of the TCR CDR3, the HTBI primer set was used. MiXCR, run by TCRdb on the multiplex PCR reads, gives a single entry per CDR3 protein. The table lists 380,000 or so distinct CDR3 sequences, 14% of them singletons. Around 10 ml of fresh peripheral blood supplied the PBMCs.

J is TRBJ2-5 and V is TRBV15; 8 positions match TRBD1. The clonotype comes from a young woman with Graves' hyperthyroidism. The sequencing sample was made of blood. CDR3 loop: CATSGTGTGQETQYF. The CDR3 nucleotides read TGTGCCACCAGCGGTACCGGGACAGGCCAAGAGACCCAGTACTTC.